The 20 T cell receptor beta chains in this list originate from one sample, sequenced in a study of shared clonotypes between healthy human individuals. Libraries were prepared by immunoSEQ multiplex PCR; TCRdb keeps only in-frame clonotypes and omits some of them. The sample lists approximately 650,000 clones, 95% to 96% occurring once. CD45RO-negative, CCR7-selected cells formed the naive CD8 fraction, which excluded terminally differentiated effector memory CD45RA+ cells. Material for sequencing was naive CD8+ T cells sorted from blood. These receptors were taken from a woman in her twenties or thirties in good health.

This chain uses TRBV28 with TRBJ2-5, with TRBD1 identical over 7 bases. The DNA end is more similar to TRBJ2-7, so the J call may be wrong. This CDR3 region has 16 residues. The germline V gene encodes CDR1 MDHEN and CDR2 SYDVKM. DNA of the CDR3: TGTGCCAGCAGTTTATATCCGGGACAGCCTCGGGACGAGCAGTACTTC. This encodes CASSLYPGQPRDEQYF.

This chain joins TRBV28 and TRBJ2-7; 12 bases match TRBD1. The CDR3 consists of 15 residues. J gave up 4 bases and V 1 base, and 2 bases lay outside the gene matches. Germline V gives CDR1 MDHEN, CDR2 SYDVKM. Here the CDR3 reads CASSLLGQGAYEQYF. DNA for the CDR3: TGTGCCAGCAGTTTATTGGGACAGGGGGCATACGAGCAGTACTTC. The variable domain in full, with the rest retrieved from reference TRBV28 and TRBJ2-7, is DVKVTQSSRYLVKRTGEKVFLECVQDMDHENMFWYRQDPGLGLRLIYFSYDVKMKEKGDIPEGYSVSREKKERFSLILESASTNQTSMYLCASSLLGQGAYEQYFGPGTRLTVT.

The chain carries TRBV18 and TRBJ2-7; no clear D gene. The V and J ends lost 5 bases and 0 bases respectively, with 17 bases between them. The CDR3 runs 16 residues. Per the germline V gene, CDR1 is KGHSH and CDR2 is LQKENI. The CDR3 is CASSSDRTRRSYEQYF. CDR3 coding DNA: TGTGCCAGCTCATCAGACCGGACCAGACGCTCCTACGAGCAGTACTTC.

The chain uses TRBV15 and TRBJ1-5; TRBD1 matches at 9 bases. The CDR3 loop spans 16 amino acids. Germline V gene lookup returns CDR1 LNHNV and CDR2 YYDKDF (reference sequence). With 4 bases clipped from V and 7 bases from J, the junction kept 11 bases outside the gene matches. CDR3 nucleotides: TGTGCCACCAGCACGCCCGGGACAGGGCTGGGACAGCCCCAGCATTTT. Residues: CATSTPGTGLGQPQHF.

This chain uses TRBV4-1 with TRBJ2-7, with TRBD2 matching over 12 bases. This CDR3 is built from 15 residues. Germline V gene sequence: CDR1 MGHRA, CDR2 YSYEKL. With 4 bases clipped from V and 3 bases from J, the junction kept 4 bases outside the gene matches. The CDR3 DNA follows: TGCGCCAGCAGCCCCTCTAGCGGGAGGGTCTACGAGCAGTACTTC. Translated, it gives CASSPSSGRVYEQYF.

The V gene is TRBV11-3, the J gene TRBJ1-2, with 12 positions matching TRBD1. This CDR3 comprises 18 residues. V lost 1 base, J lost 3 bases, and 9 bases stayed unmatched. CDR1 is SGHNT, CDR2 YENEEA, per germline. DNA of the CDR3: TGTGCCAGCAGCTTAGTTAGGGGACAGGGGGCTGTCGACTATGGCTACACCTTC. Protein: CASSLVRGQGAVDYGYTF.

The chain carries TRBV30 and TRBJ2-7; D is possibly TRBD2 (6 bases). Germline loops: CDR1 GTSNPN, CDR2 SVGIG (reference sequence). V lost 5 bases and J lost 1, with 9 bases in between. The CDR3 runs to 12 residues. DNA for the CDR3: TGTGCCTGGCGGGGACTGTCCTACGAGCAGTACTTC. Translation gives CAWRGLSYEQYF.

The chain employs TRBV28 and TRBJ2-7, with a tentative D call TRBD1 (6 bases). The CDR3 sequence is 18 residues long. Germline V gene lookup returns CDR1 MDHEN and CDR2 SYDVKM. V lost 3 bases to trimming and J lost 0 bases, with 21 bases between them. The CDR3 region is CASSFRAGAPRVSYEQYF. CDR3 DNA: TGTGCCAGCAGTTTTCGGGCAGGGGCCCCTCGGGTCTCCTACGAGCAGTACTTC.

This chain links TRBV30 with TRBJ1-2; no clear D. CDR3 length: 10 residues. Trimming left V 4 bases short and J 8 bases short, with 8 bases between. Looked up from germline, CDR1 is GTSNPN and CDR2 is SVGIG (reference sequence). The CDR3 loop is CAWKKTGYTF. For the CDR3, the DNA is TGTGCCTGGAAGAAAACGGGCTACACCTTC.

The V and J genes are TRBV28 and TRBJ2-1, with 9 bases lining up with TRBD2. V trimming: 6 bases; J trimming: 2 bases; junction bases outside the gene matches: 8. This CDR3 has 16 residues. Germline CDR1 MDHEN, CDR2 SYDVKM. This CDR3 reads CASSPALAGAYNEQFF. CDR3 nucleotides: TGTGCCAGCAGCCCTGCACTAGCGGGCGCCTACAATGAGCAGTTCTTC.

The chain recombines TRBV5-4 with TRBJ2-5, with 8 nucleotides matching TRBD1. Germline V lookup: CDR1 SGHNT, CDR2 YYREEE (reference sequence). V dropped 3 bases and J dropped 2; count of bases not matched to a gene: 9. This CDR3 has 16 residues. In DNA form, the CDR3 reads TGTGCCAGCAGCTCTCCAGGGACAGGAGAACAAGAGACCCAGTACTTC. Protein product: CASSSPGTGEQETQYF.

The chain is built from TRBV2 and TRBJ2-6, with D unresolved. The V and J ends lost 7 bases and 1 base respectively, with 11 bases between them. This CDR3 spans 15 amino acids. Germline V gene sequence: CDR1 SNHLY, CDR2 FYNNEI. CDR3 sequence (DNA): TGTGCCAGCACAAAAACCAGTTCTGGGGCCAACGTCCTGACTTTC. It encodes CASTKTSSGANVLTF.

The gene calls are TRBV28 and TRBJ1-3; D might be TRBD1 (5 bases). Trimming removed 8 bases from V and 4 bases from J, with 12 bases in between. The CDR3 consists of 13 residues. Germline lookup yields CDR1 MDHEN and CDR2 SYDVKM. CDR3 sequence reads: CASHEGPGNTIYF. Written as DNA, the CDR3 is TGTGCCAGCCACGAGGGGCCCGGAAACACCATATATTTT.

In DNA, the CDR3 is TGTGCCAGCACCGGGGACAGCGACTCTGGAAACACCATATATTTT. Amino acids: CASTGDSDSGNTIYF. The J gene is TRBJ1-3, the V gene TRBV28, with 7 bases that match TRBD1. The germline CDR1 and CDR2 sequences are MDHEN and SYDVKM. V was clipped by 7 bases and J by 0 bases; unmatched bases: 6. The CDR3 contains 15 residues.

The genes are TRBV11-2 and TRBJ2-7, with D possibly being TRBD2 (5 bases). Per the germline V gene, CDR1 is SGHAT and CDR2 is FQNNGV. The CDR3 is 13 residues long. Deletions cut 5 bases from V and 5 bases from J, with 13 bases between. The CDR3 DNA sequence: TGTGCCAGCAGCCCGTACCGGGGTAACGAGCAGTACTTC. Translation gives CASSPYRGNEQYF.

This rearrangement joins TRBV12-5 to TRBJ2-1; 12 nucleotides line up with TRBD1. CDR1 is LGHNT and CDR2 is FRNRAP in the germline V gene. V trimming: 5 bases; J trimming: 6 bases; junction bases outside the gene matches: 11. The CDR3 is made up of 17 amino acids. CDR3 sequence: CASGPPLPGQGANEQFF. Written as DNA, the CDR3 is TGTGCTAGTGGTCCCCCCCTACCGGGACAGGGGGCCAATGAGCAGTTCTTC.

V is TRBV25-1 and J is TRBJ1-1; D not resolved. Germline V CDR1 and CDR2: MGHDK, SYGVNS. This CDR3 is built from 13 residues. Trimming pared 4 bases from V and 0 bases from J, leaving 6 bases between. Here the CDR3 reads CASSAAVNTEAFF. CDR3 nucleotide sequence: TGTGCCAGCAGTGCCGCAGTGAACACTGAAGCTTTCTTT.

The chain recombines TRBV5-5 with TRBJ1-2; no firm D call. Germline assignment: CDR1 SGHKS and CDR2 YYEKEE (reference sequence). The CDR3 has 13 amino acids. The ends were cut back, 1 base at V and 4 bases at J, with 8 bases in the middle. CDR3 in amino acids: CASSLKGLYGYTF. The CDR3 nucleotides are TGTGCCAGCAGCTTGAAAGGGCTCTATGGCTACACCTTC.

This chain uses TRBV19 with TRBJ2-1; perhaps TRBD2 as D (6 bases). V lost 5 bases to trimming and J lost 4 bases, with 15 bases between them. CDR3 size: 15 residues. Germline CDR1 and CDR2: LNHDA and SQIVND (reference sequence). The CDR3 protein is CASSSPGLLYNEQFF. CDR3 DNA: TGTGCCAGTAGTTCGCCGGGACTCTTATACAATGAGCAGTTCTTC.

V is TRBV28 and J is TRBJ2-3; 9 bases map to TRBD2. This CDR3 region has 17 residues. The V and J ends lost 6 bases and 2 bases, in that order; junction bases with no gene match: 12. Germline V gene data show CDR1 as MDHEN and CDR2 as SYDVKM. The CDR3 sequence: CASSLEVAGENTDTQYF. The CDR3 DNA sequence: TGTGCCAGCAGCCTCGAAGTAGCGGGAGAGAACACAGATACGCAGTATTTT.